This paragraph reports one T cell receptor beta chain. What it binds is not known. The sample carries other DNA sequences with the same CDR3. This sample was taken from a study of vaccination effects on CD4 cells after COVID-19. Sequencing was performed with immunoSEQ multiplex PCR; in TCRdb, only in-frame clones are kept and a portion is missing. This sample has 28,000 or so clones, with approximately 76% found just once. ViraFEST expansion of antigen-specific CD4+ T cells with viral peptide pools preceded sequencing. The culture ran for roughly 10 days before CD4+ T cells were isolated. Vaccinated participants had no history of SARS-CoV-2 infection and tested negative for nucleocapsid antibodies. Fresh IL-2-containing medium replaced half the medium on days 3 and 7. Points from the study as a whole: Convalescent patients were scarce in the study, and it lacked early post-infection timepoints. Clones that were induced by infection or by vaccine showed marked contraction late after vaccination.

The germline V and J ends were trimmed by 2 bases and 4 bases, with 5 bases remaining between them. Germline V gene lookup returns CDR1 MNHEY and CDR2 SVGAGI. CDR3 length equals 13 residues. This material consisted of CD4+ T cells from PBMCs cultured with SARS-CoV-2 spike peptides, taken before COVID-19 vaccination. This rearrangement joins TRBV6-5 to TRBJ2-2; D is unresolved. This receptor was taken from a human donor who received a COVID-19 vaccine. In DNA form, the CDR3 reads TGTGCCAGCAGTTACGATGGCACCGGGGAGCTGTTTTTT. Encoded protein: CASSYDGTGELFF.